These T cell receptor beta chains were read from a single sample in a study of metastatic and nonmetastatic thyroid tumors. Using MiXCR, TCRdb re-called clones from the PCR reads. The sample lists some 10,000 clones; approximately 24% were seen once. Source material: tumor tissue. The receptors come from a female donor with papillary thyroid cancer or a benign thyroid nodule (not recorded which). Some clones in this sample may be carry-over from other donors' samples. Both conserved end residues are part of each CDR3. D genes are given only for firm matches.

j_call: TRBJ2-2; v_call: TRBV9; d_call: TRBD2; cdr3_length: 17; cdr3_aa: CASSVGTSGGGTGELFF
j_call: TRBJ1-2; v_call: TRBV30; d_call: TRBD1; cdr3_length: 13; cdr3_aa: CAWSEGQDYGYTF
j_call: TRBJ2-7; v_call: TRBV6-7; d_call: TRBD2; cdr3_length: 17; cdr3_aa: CASSSDPGLAGEYEQYF
j_call: TRBJ2-5; v_call: TRBV24-1; d_call: TRBD2; cdr3_length: 17; cdr3_aa: CATSDRKRGTYQETQYF
j_call: NA; v_call: TRBV7-2; d_call: NA; cdr3_length: 14; cdr3_aa: CARSHPQGLGIQYF
j_call: TRBJ2-3; v_call: TRBV6-1; d_call: TRBD1; cdr3_length: 15; cdr3_aa: CASSEEVKGADTQYF
j_call: TRBJ2-7; v_call: TRBV6-1; d_call: TRBD1; cdr3_length: 13; cdr3_aa: CASRTGSSYEQYF
j_call: TRBJ2-1; v_call: TRBV12-5; d_call: TRBD1; cdr3_length: 16; cdr3_aa: CASGFPRRTGSDEQFF
j_call: TRBJ2-1; v_call: TRBV6-1; d_call: NA; cdr3_length: 13; cdr3_aa: CASSEAEYNEQFF
j_call: TRBJ1-5; v_call: TRBV7-2; d_call: NA; cdr3_length: 12; cdr3_aa: CASSWTDQPQHF
j_call: TRBJ2-7; v_call: TRBV6-1; d_call: NA; cdr3_length: 12; cdr3_aa: CASVRDMGEQYF
j_call: TRBJ2-5; v_call: TRBV11-3; d_call: NA; cdr3_length: 13; cdr3_aa: CASSLGLQETQYF
j_call: TRBJ2-6; v_call: TRBV30; d_call: TRBD1; cdr3_length: 16; cdr3_aa: CAWMGQVNSGANVLTF
j_call: TRBJ2-5; v_call: TRBV12-3/TRBV12-4; d_call: NA; cdr3_length: 13; cdr3_aa: CASSLNLLETQYF
j_call: TRBJ2-1; v_call: TRBV4-1; d_call: TRBD2; cdr3_length: 15; cdr3_aa: CASSQGLAGDNEQFF
j_call: TRBJ1-5; v_call: TRBV6-1; d_call: TRBD1; cdr3_length: 15; cdr3_aa: CVSRETGGAGQPQHF